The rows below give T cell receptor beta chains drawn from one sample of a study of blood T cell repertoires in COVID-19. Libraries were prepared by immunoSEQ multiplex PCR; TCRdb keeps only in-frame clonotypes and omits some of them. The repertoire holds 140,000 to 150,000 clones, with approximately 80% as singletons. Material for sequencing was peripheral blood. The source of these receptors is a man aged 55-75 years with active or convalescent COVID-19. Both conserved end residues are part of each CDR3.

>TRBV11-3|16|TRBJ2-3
CASSGGLAATTDTQYF
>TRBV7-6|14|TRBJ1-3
CASSYRDSGNTIYF
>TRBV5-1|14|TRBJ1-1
CASGQGGVNTEAFF
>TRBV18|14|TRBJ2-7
CASQREAGPYEQYF
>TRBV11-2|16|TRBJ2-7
CASSRLGQGASYEQYF
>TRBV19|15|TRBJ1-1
CASSIGSVGGTEAFF
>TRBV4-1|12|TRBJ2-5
CASRGDQETQYF
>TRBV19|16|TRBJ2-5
CASSPTGTMFQETQYF
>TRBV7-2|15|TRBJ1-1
CASSSWTARNTEAFF
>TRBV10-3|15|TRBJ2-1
CAISESGLAGVEQFF
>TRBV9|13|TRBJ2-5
CASSSGGVDTQYF
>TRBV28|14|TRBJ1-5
CASRGGGVNQPQHF
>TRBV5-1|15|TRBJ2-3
CASSFGGGQTDTQYF
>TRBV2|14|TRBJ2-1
CASNRDSPESVQFF
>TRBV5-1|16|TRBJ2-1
CASSPGGGREYNEQFF
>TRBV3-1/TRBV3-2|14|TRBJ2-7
CASSHPGNSYEQYF
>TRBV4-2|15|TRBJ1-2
CASSPLPGTGYGYTF
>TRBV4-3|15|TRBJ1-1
CASSPTDRPNTEAFF
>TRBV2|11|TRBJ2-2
CASTYTGELFF
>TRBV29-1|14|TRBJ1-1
CSVGRGEGFGEAFF
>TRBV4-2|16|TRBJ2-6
CASSQGGGNGANVLTF
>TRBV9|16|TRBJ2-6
CASSGGRYSGANVLTF
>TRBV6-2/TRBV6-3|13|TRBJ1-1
CASSYSRTTEAFF
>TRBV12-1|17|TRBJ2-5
CASSFARLAGGVKTQYF
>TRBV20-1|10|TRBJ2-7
CSASFGEQYF
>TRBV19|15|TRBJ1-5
CARSTKGGGNQPQHF
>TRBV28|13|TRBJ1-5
CASSGGKGGPQHF
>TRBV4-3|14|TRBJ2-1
CASSLVRSYNEQFF
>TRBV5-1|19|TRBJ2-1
CASNVGVGLAGGSYNEQFF
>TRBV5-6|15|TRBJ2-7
CASSRPTDRVYEQYF